This TCR beta chain originates from a study of CD8 T cells in Susac syndrome. CDR3 length: 16 amino acids. CDR1 SGHTA and CDR2 FQGTGA come from the germline V gene. V lost 2 bases and J 10 bases, leaving 21 bases between the germline ends. Random hexamers were used to reverse transcribe an amount of 0.5 to 1 ug RNA. MiXCR, run by TCRdb on the immunoSEQ multiplex PCR reads, gives a single entry per CDR3 protein. The sample records 74,000 or so distinct CDR3 sequences, around 93% being singletons. The chain couples TRBV7-3 to TRBJ2-1; D gene uncertain. This receptor was obtained from a human donor with Susac syndrome. The sequencing sample was made of CD4+ T cells from PBMCs. The CDR3, as DNA: TGTGCCAGCAGCTTATCCCGGGCCTTGACTTCTGGCGAGCAGTTCTTC. Amino acids: CASSLSRALTSGEQFF. The complete variable domain, with remaining parts taken from reference TRBV7-3 and TRBJ2-1, reads GAGVSQTPSNKVTEKGKYVELRCDPISGHTALYWYRQSLGQGPEFLIYFQGTGAADDSGLPNDRFFAVRPEGSVSTLKIQRTERGDSAVYLCASSLSRALTSGEQFFGPGTRLTVL.